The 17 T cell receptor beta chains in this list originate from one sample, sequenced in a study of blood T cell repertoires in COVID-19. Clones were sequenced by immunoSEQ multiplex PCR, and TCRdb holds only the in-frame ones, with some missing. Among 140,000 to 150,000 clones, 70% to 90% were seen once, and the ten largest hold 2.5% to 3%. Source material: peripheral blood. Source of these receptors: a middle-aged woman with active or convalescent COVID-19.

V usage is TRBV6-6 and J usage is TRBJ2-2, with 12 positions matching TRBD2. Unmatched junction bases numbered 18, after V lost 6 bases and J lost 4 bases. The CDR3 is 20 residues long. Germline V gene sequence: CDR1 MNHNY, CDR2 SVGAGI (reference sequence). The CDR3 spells CASSLGGTSGSYGGTGELFF. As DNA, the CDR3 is TGTGCCAGCAGCTTAGGTGGGACTAGCGGGTCGTATGGTGGCACCGGGGAGCTGTTTTTT.

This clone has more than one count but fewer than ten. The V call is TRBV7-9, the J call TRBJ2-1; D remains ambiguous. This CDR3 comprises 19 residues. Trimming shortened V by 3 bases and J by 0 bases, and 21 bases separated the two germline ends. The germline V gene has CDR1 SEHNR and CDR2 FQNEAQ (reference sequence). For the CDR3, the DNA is TGTGCCAGCAGCTTCAAATTTCCTCTACTATCGAACTCCTACAATGAGCAGTTCTTC. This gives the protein CASSFKFPLLSNSYNEQFF.

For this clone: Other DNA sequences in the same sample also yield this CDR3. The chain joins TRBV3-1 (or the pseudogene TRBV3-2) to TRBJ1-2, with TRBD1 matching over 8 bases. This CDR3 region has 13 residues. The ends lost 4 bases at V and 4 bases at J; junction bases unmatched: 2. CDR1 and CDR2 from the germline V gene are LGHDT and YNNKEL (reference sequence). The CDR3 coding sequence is TGTGCCAGCAGCCGGGACAGGAGCTATGGCTACACCTTC. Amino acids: CASSRDRSYGYTF.

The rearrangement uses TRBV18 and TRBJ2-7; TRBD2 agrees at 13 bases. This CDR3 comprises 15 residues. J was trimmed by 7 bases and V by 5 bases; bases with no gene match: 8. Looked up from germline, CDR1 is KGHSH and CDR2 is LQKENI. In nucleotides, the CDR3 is TGTGCCAGCTCATCACTAGCGGGAGGGTACGAAGAGCAGTACTTC. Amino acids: CASSSLAGGYEEQYF.

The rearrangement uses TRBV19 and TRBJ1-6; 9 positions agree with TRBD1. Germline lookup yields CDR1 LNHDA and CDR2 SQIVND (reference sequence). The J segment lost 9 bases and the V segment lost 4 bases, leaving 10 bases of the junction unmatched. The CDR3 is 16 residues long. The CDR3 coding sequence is TGTGCCAGTAGTACCACCGGGACAGGGCGTTCTTCACCCCTCCACTTT. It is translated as CASSTTGTGRSSPLHF.

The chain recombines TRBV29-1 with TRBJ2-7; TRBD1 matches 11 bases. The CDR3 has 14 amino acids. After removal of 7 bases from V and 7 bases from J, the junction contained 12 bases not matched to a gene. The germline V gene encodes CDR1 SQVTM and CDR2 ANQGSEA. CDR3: CSAGAGQGASEQYF. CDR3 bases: TGCAGCGCCGGGGCCGGACAGGGGGCGTCAGAGCAGTACTTC.

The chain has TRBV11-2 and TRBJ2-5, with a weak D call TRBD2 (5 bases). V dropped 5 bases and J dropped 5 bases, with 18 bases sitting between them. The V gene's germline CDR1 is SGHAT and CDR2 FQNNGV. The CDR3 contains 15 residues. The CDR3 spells CASSRTTNRRETQYF. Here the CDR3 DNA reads TGTGCCAGCAGCCGAACGACTAACCGAAGGGAGACCCAGTACTTC.

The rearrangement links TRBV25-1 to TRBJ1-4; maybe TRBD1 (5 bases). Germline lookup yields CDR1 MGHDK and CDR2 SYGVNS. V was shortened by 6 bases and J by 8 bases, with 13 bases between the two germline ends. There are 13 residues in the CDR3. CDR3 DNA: TGTGCCAGCAGGAAGGGGTTGTCCGAAAAACTGTTTTTT. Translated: CASRKGLSEKLFF. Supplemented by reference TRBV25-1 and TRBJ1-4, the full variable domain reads EADIYQTPRYLVIGTGKKITLECSQTMGHDKMYWYQQDPGMELHLIHYSYGVNSTEKGDLSSESTVSRIRTEHFPLTLESARPSHTSQYLCASRKGLSEKLFFGSGTQLSVL.

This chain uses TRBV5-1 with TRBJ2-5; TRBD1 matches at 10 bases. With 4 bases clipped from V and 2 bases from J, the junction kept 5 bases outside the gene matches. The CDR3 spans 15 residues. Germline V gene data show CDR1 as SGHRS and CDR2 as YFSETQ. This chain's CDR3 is CASSPGTGAQETQYF. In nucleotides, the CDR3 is TGCGCCAGCAGCCCCGGGACAGGGGCACAAGAGACCCAGTACTTC. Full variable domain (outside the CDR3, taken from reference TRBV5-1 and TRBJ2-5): KAGVTQTPRYLIKTRGQQVTLSCSPISGHRSVSWYQQTPGQGLQFLFEYFSETQRNKGNFPGRFSGRQFSNSRSEMNVSTLELGDSALYLCASSPGTGAQETQYFGPGTRLLVL.

The DNA of the CDR3 is TGTGCCAGTAGTACCTACAGAGCTTTCTTT. Its protein is CASSTYRAFF. The chain combines TRBV19 with TRBJ1-1, with D hard to call. The germline gives CDR1 LNHDA, CDR2 SQIVND (reference sequence). There are 10 residues in the CDR3. The V end was cut by 4 bases, the J end by 10 bases, with 7 bases between.

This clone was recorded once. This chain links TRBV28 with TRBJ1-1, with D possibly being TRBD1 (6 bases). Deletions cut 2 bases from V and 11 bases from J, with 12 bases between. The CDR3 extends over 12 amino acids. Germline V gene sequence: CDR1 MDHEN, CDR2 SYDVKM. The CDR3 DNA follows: TGTGCCAGCAGTTTAAGGCAGGGGAAGGCTTTCTTT. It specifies CASSLRQGKAFF.

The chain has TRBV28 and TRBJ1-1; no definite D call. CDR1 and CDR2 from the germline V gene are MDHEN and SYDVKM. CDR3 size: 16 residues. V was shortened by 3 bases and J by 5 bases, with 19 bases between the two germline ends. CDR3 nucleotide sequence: TGTGCCAGCAGTTTTCCTGCATGGTCAGGCGTAACTGAAGCTTTCTTT. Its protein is CASSFPAWSGVTEAFF.

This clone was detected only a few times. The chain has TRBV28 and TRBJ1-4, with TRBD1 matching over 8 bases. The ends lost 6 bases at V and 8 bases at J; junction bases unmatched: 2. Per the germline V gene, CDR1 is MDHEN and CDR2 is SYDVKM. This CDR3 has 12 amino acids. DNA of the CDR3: TGTGCCAGCAGGGGACAGGAAGAAAAACTGTTTTTT. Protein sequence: CASRGQEEKLFF.

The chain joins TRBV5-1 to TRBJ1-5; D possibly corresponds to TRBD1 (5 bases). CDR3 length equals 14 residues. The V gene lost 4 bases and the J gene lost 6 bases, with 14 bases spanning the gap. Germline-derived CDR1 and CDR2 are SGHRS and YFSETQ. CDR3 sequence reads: CASSPGGVSQPQHF. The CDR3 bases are TGCGCCAGCAGCCCGGGGGGGGTGAGTCAGCCCCAGCATTTT. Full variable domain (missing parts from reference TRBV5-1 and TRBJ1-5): KAGVTQTPRYLIKTRGQQVTLSCSPISGHRSVSWYQQTPGQGLQFLFEYFSETQRNKGNFPGRFSGRQFSNSRSEMNVSTLELGDSALYLCASSPGGVSQPQHFGDGTRLSIL.

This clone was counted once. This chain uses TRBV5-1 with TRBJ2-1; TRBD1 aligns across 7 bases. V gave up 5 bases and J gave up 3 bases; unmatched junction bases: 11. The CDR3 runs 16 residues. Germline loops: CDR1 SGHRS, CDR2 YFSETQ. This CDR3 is CASRPGQADFYNEQFF. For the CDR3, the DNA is TGCGCCAGCAGACCCGGACAGGCCGACTTCTACAATGAGCAGTTCTTC.

The CDR3 spells CASSQGSGGGPTQYF. CDR3 DNA: TGTGCCAGCAGCCAAGGTAGCGGGGGGGGCCCTACGCAGTATTTT. The rearrangement uses TRBV3-1 (or the pseudogene TRBV3-2) and TRBJ2-3; 11 nucleotides match TRBD2. CDR3 length: 15 amino acids. Germline V gene data show CDR1 as LGHDT and CDR2 as YNNKEL (reference sequence). After removal of 1 base from V and 8 bases from J, the junction contained 5 bases not matched to a gene.

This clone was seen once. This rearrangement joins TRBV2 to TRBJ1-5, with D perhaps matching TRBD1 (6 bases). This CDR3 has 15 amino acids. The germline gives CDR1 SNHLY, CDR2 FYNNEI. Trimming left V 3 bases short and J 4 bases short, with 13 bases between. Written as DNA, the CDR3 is TGTGCCAGCAGTGACGATACAGGGTTGAATCAGCCCCAGCATTTT. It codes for CASSDDTGLNQPQHF. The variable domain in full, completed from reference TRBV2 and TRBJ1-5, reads EPEVTQTPSHQVTQMGQEVILRCVPISNHLYFYWYRQILGQKVEFLVSFYNNEISEKSEIFDDQFSVERPDGSNFTLKIRSTKLEDSAMYFCASSDDTGLNQPQHFGDGTRLSIL.